The 30 T cell receptor beta chains below come from one sample, sequenced in a study of cytomegalovirus exposure and HLA in healthy donors. Clones were read by immunoSEQ multiplex PCR, and TCRdb kept only the in-frame ones, dropping some. The sample lists 100,000 to 150,000 clones; 85% to 95% were seen once. Sequencing input: PBMCs. These receptors all stem from a woman younger than 30 in good health and CMV-seronegative.

The V gene is TRBV29-1, the J gene TRBJ1-2, with 7 bases fitting TRBD1. CDR1 and CDR2 from the germline V gene are SQVTM and ANQGSEA. This CDR3 has 14 residues. Trimming took 1 base from V and 8 from J; bases not matched to a gene: 10. CDR3 region: CSVEVGRQGRGYTF. The CDR3 bases are TGCAGCGTTGAAGTGGGACGACAGGGAAGGGGCTACACCTTC.

This clone was seen only once. The genes are TRBV7-9 and TRBJ1-1, with D perhaps matching TRBD1 (6 bases). Germline lookup yields CDR1 SEHNR and CDR2 FQNEAQ (reference sequence). Trimming took off 0 bases at V and 8 bases at J, with 13 bases between the two ends. This CDR3 is 14 amino acids long. In DNA form, the CDR3 reads TGTGCCAGCAGCTTAGCGCCGCCGACAGGAGAAGCTTTCTTT. It translates to CASSLAPPTGEAFF. Combining the CDR3 with reference TRBV7-9 and TRBJ1-1 gives the whole variable domain DTGVSQNPRHKITKRGQNVTFRCDPISEHNRLYWYRQTLGQGPEFLTYFQNEAQLEKSRLLSDRFSAERPKGSFSTLEIQRTEQGDSAMYLCASSLAPPTGEAFFGQGTRLTVV.

The rearrangement links TRBV7-3 to TRBJ2-2, with a tentative D call TRBD2 (5 bases). The CDR3 is 15 residues long. V was shortened by 5 bases and J by 0 bases, with 10 bases between the two germline ends. Germline V gives CDR1 SGHTA, CDR2 FQGTGA. The CDR3 nucleotides read TGTGCCAGCAGCCAACTAGTGACGAACACCGGGGAGCTGTTTTTT. Amino acids: CASSQLVTNTGELFF.

The rearrangement uses TRBV11-1 and TRBJ2-4; no definite D call. V was cut by 8 bases and J by 7 bases, with 15 bases left in between. The germline V gene encodes CDR1 SGHAT and CDR2 FQDESV (reference sequence). CDR3 length: 13 residues. The CDR3 DNA reads as TGTGCCAGCGGGCAGGATTCCGCGAACATTCAGTACTTC. Amino acids: CASGQDSANIQYF.

The genes are TRBV19 and TRBJ2-7; D is possibly TRBD2 (6 bases). The CDR3 spans 12 residues. CDR1 LNHDA and CDR2 SQIVND come from the germline V gene (reference sequence). V lost 2 bases to trimming and J lost 8 bases, with 10 bases between them. The CDR3 here is CASSIREDKQYF. The CDR3, as DNA: TGTGCCAGTAGTATAAGGGAGGACAAGCAGTACTTC.

This rearrangement joins TRBV6-4 to TRBJ1-6; D call uncertain. Germline lookup yields CDR1 MRHNA and CDR2 SNTAGT. The ends were cut back, 6 bases at V and 0 bases at J, with 3 bases in the middle. The CDR3 has 13 residues. In DNA, the CDR3 is TGTGCCAGCAGGGCCTCCTATAATTCACCCCTCCACTTT. Translation gives CASRASYNSPLHF.

The chain couples TRBV5-1 to TRBJ2-2; D possibly corresponds to TRBD2 (6 bases). V was pared by 2 bases and J by 5 bases, with 13 bases between. CDR3 length: 15 residues. Germline loops: CDR1 SGHRS, CDR2 YFSETQ. This chain's CDR3 is CASSLTGGLTGELFF. In DNA, the CDR3 is TGCGCCAGCAGCTTAACTGGGGGGTTGACCGGGGAGCTGTTTTTT.

The chain uses TRBV5-1 and TRBJ1-1; D possibly corresponds to TRBD1 (5 bases). The V end lost 0 bases, the J end lost 3 bases, and 12 bases lay between the germline ends. Germline V gene sequence: CDR1 SGHRS, CDR2 YFSETQ. The CDR3 has 15 residues. As DNA, the CDR3 is TGCGCCAGCAGCTTGGCCTCGGGGGGTCACACTGAAGCTTTCTTT. This encodes CASSLASGGHTEAFF.

Written as DNA, the CDR3 is TGTGCCAGCAGTCAGACAGGGAAGAATTCACCCCTCCACTTT. Its translation: CASSQTGKNSPLHF. The gene calls are TRBV28 and TRBJ1-6; 7 bases agree with TRBD1. Trimming removed 5 bases from V and 7 bases from J; junction bases left unmatched: 5. The CDR3 sequence is 14 residues long. In germline, CDR1 is MDHEN, CDR2 SYDVKM. The whole variable domain, remainder taken from reference TRBV28 and TRBJ1-6, is DVKVTQSSRYLVKRTGEKVFLECVQDMDHENMFWYRQDPGLGLRLIYFSYDVKMKEKGDIPEGYSVSREKKERFSLILESASTNQTSMYLCASSQTGKNSPLHFGNGTRLTVT.

CDR3 region: CASSEGLEGAGRYEQYF. DNA of the CDR3: TGCGCCAGCAGTGAGGGGCTGGAGGGAGCGGGGAGGTACGAGCAGTACTTC. The rearrangement joins TRBV10-1 to TRBJ2-7; 7 bases match TRBD2. There are 17 residues in the CDR3. In germline, CDR1 is WNHNN, CDR2 SYGVQD (reference sequence). The V gene end was trimmed by 2 bases and the J gene end by 4 bases; junction bases not matched to a gene: 14.

The J gene is TRBJ1-3, the V gene TRBV18; D uncertain. The germline V and J ends were trimmed by 2 bases and 8 bases, with 7 bases remaining between them. The CDR3 length is 12 residues. In germline, CDR1 is KGHSH, CDR2 LQKENI. The CDR3 sequence: CASSPSGDTIYF. CDR3 coding DNA: TGTGCCAGCTCACCATCAGGCGACACCATATATTTT.

This clone was picked up one time. The CDR3 DNA reads as TGTGCCAGCAGTCTGGGACAGGGCACCGGGGAGCTGTTTTTT. Protein product: CASSLGQGTGELFF. The rearrangement joins TRBV28 to TRBJ2-2; 9 bases agree with TRBD1. Unmatched junction bases numbered 2, after V lost 5 bases and J lost 4 bases. The CDR3 is made up of 14 amino acids. Germline loops: CDR1 MDHEN, CDR2 SYDVKM.

The CDR3 nucleotides are TGTGCCAGCAGTACGGTCCCGGGACAGCGTAATTCACCCCTCCACTTT. Translating it yields CASSTVPGQRNSPLHF. The J gene is TRBJ1-6, the V gene TRBV27, with 7 positions matching TRBD1. CDR3 length equals 16 residues. Looked up from germline, CDR1 is MNHEY and CDR2 is SMNVEV (reference sequence). After removal of 5 bases from V and 6 bases from J, the junction contained 10 bases not matched to a gene.

This chain joins TRBV7-2 and TRBJ1-6; 7 positions agree with TRBD1. Per the germline V gene, CDR1 is SGHTA and CDR2 is FQGNSA. The CDR3 loop spans 14 amino acids. The junction had 6 bases not matched to a gene; V was cut back by 3 bases and J by 10 bases. The CDR3 DNA reads as TGTGCCAGCAGCTTTCAACAGGGGACCTCACCCCTCCACTTT. It is translated as CASSFQQGTSPLHF.

This chain links TRBV7-9 with TRBJ1-1; 8 bases match TRBD1. Germline V gives CDR1 SEHNR, CDR2 FQNEAQ (reference sequence). The V segment lost 5 bases and the J segment 0 bases; nucleotides outside the gene matches: 5. The CDR3 consists of 15 residues. DNA of the CDR3: TGTGCCAGCAGCCCCCGGACAGGGATGAACACTGAAGCTTTCTTT. It specifies CASSPRTGMNTEAFF.

The V gene is TRBV5-4, the J gene TRBJ2-2; 7 bases are a match to TRBD1. Per germline, CDR1 SGHNT and CDR2 YYREEE (reference sequence). V lost 4 bases, J lost 0 bases, and 6 bases stayed unmatched. CDR3 length: 16 residues. Here the CDR3 reads CASSQGQTTNTGELFF. The CDR3 nucleotides are TGTGCCAGCAGCCAGGGACAGACAACGAACACCGGGGAGCTGTTTTTT.

The chain uses TRBV7-9 and TRBJ2-5, with 8 bases aligning to TRBD1. The germline gives CDR1 SEHNR, CDR2 FQNEAQ (reference sequence). The length of the CDR3 is 14 residues. V lost 5 bases and J lost 7; bases outside the gene matches: 9. CDR3 residues: CASSPDRVMVTQYF. CDR3 DNA: TGTGCCAGCAGCCCGGACAGGGTTATGGTGACCCAGTACTTC.

This chain uses TRBV5-1 with TRBJ1-6, with a tentative D call TRBD1 (5 bases). The V end was cut by 2 bases, the J end by 8 bases, with 11 bases between. The germline V gene has CDR1 SGHRS and CDR2 YFSETQ. The CDR3 extends over 14 amino acids. CDR3 in amino acids: CASSFDSRDSPLHF. The CDR3 region has the DNA TGCGCCAGCAGCTTTGACAGCCGGGATTCACCCCTCCACTTT.

This chain links TRBV12-2 with TRBJ1-3; TRBD1, the table's D call, lacks a check against the DNA. TRBV12-2 is labeled a pseudogene. The length of the CDR3 is 16 residues. The CDR3 reads CASPGDSRFSGNTIYF. The CDR3 DNA is TGTGCAAGTCCCGGGGACAGCCGATTCTCTGGAAACACCATATATTTT.

J is TRBJ2-5 and V is TRBV11-1; D not certain. The CDR3 is made up of 13 amino acids. Looked up from germline, CDR1 is SGHAT and CDR2 is FQDESV (reference sequence). V lost 1 base and J 7 bases, leaving 10 bases between the germline ends. CDR3 sequence (DNA): TGTGCCAGCAGCTTAGTTAGTCCAGGGACCCAGTACTTC. Protein: CASSLVSPGTQYF.

The J gene is TRBJ2-1, the V gene TRBV4-1; 10 bases map to TRBD2. Germline V gives CDR1 MGHRA, CDR2 YSYEKL. This CDR3 contains 20 residues. Trimming took 3 bases from V and 0 from J; bases not matched to a gene: 14. Here the CDR3 reads CASSHYRASGSSSSYNEQFF. The DNA for the CDR3 is TGCGCCAGCAGCCATTACCGGGCTAGCGGGAGCTCGAGCTCCTACAATGAGCAGTTCTTC.

This sequence joins TRBV30 and TRBJ2-7, with 12 bases aligning to TRBD1. CDR1 is GTSNPN, CDR2 SVGIG, per germline (reference sequence). The CDR3 has 12 amino acids. V shed 8 bases, J shed 4 bases, and the junction held 3 bases outside the gene matches. The CDR3 reads CALGQGAYEQYF. CDR3 bases: TGTGCCCTGGGACAGGGGGCGTACGAGCAGTACTTC.

This chain joins TRBV10-3 and TRBJ2-3; no definite D call. The germline V gene encodes CDR1 ENHRY and CDR2 SYGVKD. The CDR3 consists of 12 residues. The ends were cut back, 5 bases at V and 4 bases at J, with 7 bases in the middle. The CDR3 region has the DNA TGTGCCATCAGTTCAGTGGCAGATACGCAGTATTTT. Translating it yields CAISSVADTQYF.

The chain carries TRBV30 and TRBJ2-1; 12 positions agree with TRBD2. CDR3 length: 14 residues. Germline trimming cut 5 bases from V and 4 bases from J; bases unmatched to any gene: 3. The germline gives CDR1 GTSNPN, CDR2 SVGIG (reference sequence). The CDR3 DNA is TGTGCCTGGGCTAGCGGGAGGGGATACAATGAGCAGTTCTTC. Amino acid sequence: CAWASGRGYNEQFF. Complete variable domain (other parts from reference TRBV30 and TRBJ2-1): SQTIHQWPATLVQPVGSPLSLECTVEGTSNPNLYWYRQAAGRGLQLLFYSVGIGQISSEVPQNLSASRPQDRQFILSSKKLLLSDSGFYLCAWASGRGYNEQFFGPGTRLTVL.

This clone has only one observation. The rearrangement links TRBV7-9 to TRBJ2-3; D is unresolved. CDR1 and CDR2 (germline): SEHNR, FQNEAQ (reference sequence). The CDR3 length is 16 residues. Trimming cost V 3 bases and J 0 bases, with 13 bases left between them. The chain's CDR3 is CASSFRAIASTDTQYF. CDR3 DNA sequence: TGTGCCAGCAGCTTCCGAGCGATTGCTAGCACAGATACGCAGTATTTT.

V and J are TRBV6-6 and TRBJ1-2; 9 bases match TRBD1. The length of the CDR3 is 15 residues. Germline assignment: CDR1 MNHNY and CDR2 SVGAGI (reference sequence). V was pared by 6 bases and J by 6 bases, with 11 bases of the junction left unmatched. This CDR3 is CASSPQGAYENGYTF. CDR3 in DNA: TGTGCCAGCAGCCCACAGGGGGCGTATGAAAATGGCTACACCTTC.

J is TRBJ2-5 and V is TRBV2; 8 positions agree with TRBD1. The CDR3 totals 14 residues. The germline V gene encodes CDR1 SNHLY and CDR2 FYNNEI. V shed 8 bases, J shed 1 base, and the junction held 6 bases outside the gene matches. CDR3 protein: CASLDRVAQETQYF. In nucleotides, the CDR3 is TGTGCCAGCCTGGACAGGGTTGCCCAAGAGACCCAGTACTTC.

This clone was picked up one time. V is TRBV9 and J is TRBJ2-3; D ambiguous. The CDR3 has 14 residues. V was trimmed by 0 bases and J by 2 bases, leaving 7 bases between them. Germline CDR1 and CDR2: SGDLS and YYNGEE. The CDR3 loop reads CASSVEFYTDTQYF. For the CDR3, the DNA is TGTGCCAGCAGCGTAGAATTTTACACAGATACGCAGTATTTT.

The chain is built from TRBV6-5 and TRBJ1-1; the D is unclear. Trimming pared 6 bases from V and 0 bases from J, leaving 14 bases between. The CDR3 has 15 amino acids. Germline-derived CDR1 and CDR2 are MNHEY and SVGAGI. CDR3 sequence: CASSRGGRLNTEAFF. The CDR3 region has the DNA TGTGCCAGCAGCCGAGGAGGACGGTTGAACACTGAAGCTTTCTTT.

This chain links TRBV6-1 with TRBJ1-2, with TRBD1 identical over 10 bases. This CDR3 is built from 15 residues. Germline assignment: CDR1 MNHNS and CDR2 SASEGT. V was clipped by 4 bases and J by 4 bases; unmatched bases: 6. CDR3 residues: CASSADRGPLYGYTF. The CDR3 region has the DNA TGTGCCAGCAGTGCTGACAGGGGGCCCCTCTATGGCTACACCTTC.